What follows describes a single T cell receptor (beta chain). Its antigen is not identified. The record originates from a study of cytomegalovirus exposure and HLA in healthy donors. Study-wide results and caveats: Overall, under 200 TCR beta chains were annotated as cytomegalovirus-associated. Earlier analysis found most TCR beta V segments productive about 90% or about 30% of the time. TCR beta chain V- and J-gene trimming was linked, in a later analysis, to a missense variant in DCLRE1C.

Amplification used 60 Vbeta primers and 13 Jbeta primers. Libraries were prepared by immunoSEQ multiplex PCR; TCRdb keeps only in-frame clonotypes and omits some of them. The sample shows under 200,000 clones, around 75% of them seen only once. Sequencing used PBMCs. The receptor comes from a woman aged 25 to 39 in good health and CMV-seropositive.

The chain's CDR3 is CASRLNPAGGIDTQYF. CDR3 nucleotide sequence: TGTGCAAGTCGCTTAAACCCAGCGGGGGGTATCGATACGCAGTATTTT. The chain recombines TRBV12-2 with TRBJ2-3; the DNA was not compared with TRBD2, the D call given in the table. TRBV12-2 is reported as a pseudogene. The CDR3 runs 16 residues.